The next 18 T cell receptor beta chains were all read from a single sample in a study of T cell repertoires in cytomegalovirus infection. TCRdb analysed the reads with MiXCR anew, one entry per CDR3 protein. The repertoire holds approximately 320,000 distinct CDR3 sequences, approximately 9.5% seen once, with around 4.1% in the top ten. Material: PBMCs. Source of these receptors: a human donor in good health (CMV status not recorded). Some clones in this sample may be carry-over from other donors' samples.

The chain combines TRBV18 with TRBJ1-5; the D is unclear. V was clipped by 3 bases and J by 4 bases, with 10 bases between them. Germline CDR1 and CDR2: KGHSH and LQKENI. There are 14 residues in the CDR3. The CDR3 reads CASSPSDGNQPQHF. The CDR3, as DNA: TGTGCCAGCTCACCCTCGGACGGGAATCAGCCCCAGCATTTT.

Ten or more counts support this clonotype. V gene TRBV7-2 combines with J gene TRBJ2-1; 14 bases match TRBD2. CDR1 is SGHTA and CDR2 is FQGNSA in the germline V gene. The CDR3 spans 16 residues. With 1 base clipped from V and 12 bases from J, the junction kept 8 bases outside the gene matches. The CDR3 bases are TGTGCCAGCAGCTTAGGTCGCGGGACTAGCGGGAGAACGCAGTTCTTC. This gives the protein CASSLGRGTSGRTQFF.

The sample holds many counts of this clonotype. The chain employs TRBV3-1 and TRBJ2-1, with a weak D call TRBD1 (5 bases). The CDR3 is made up of 15 amino acids. From germline, CDR1 is LGHDT and CDR2 YNNKEL (reference sequence). V was cut by 4 bases and J by 8 bases, with 18 bases left in between. This CDR3 is CASSPGARKSDEQFF. As DNA, the CDR3 is TGTGCCAGCAGCCCTGGGGCAAGGAAGAGCGATGAGCAGTTCTTC.

This clonotype has only one observation. V gene TRBV7-7 combines with J gene TRBJ1-2; maybe TRBD1 (5 bases). With 11 bases removed from V and 3 bases from J, the gap between germline ends came to 16 bases. The germline CDR1 and CDR2 sequences are SSHAT and FNYEAQ (reference sequence). The CDR3 covers 13 residues. CDR3 in DNA: TGTGCCTCGCAGGGTGGGGGGTACTATGGCTACACCTTC. This gives the protein CASQGGGYYGYTF.

There are a few counts of this clonotype. The chain links TRBV20-1 to TRBJ1-6; D remains unclear. In germline, CDR1 is DFQATT, CDR2 SNEGSKA (reference sequence). V was cut by 1 base and J by 8 bases, with 12 bases left in between. The CDR3 is made up of 14 amino acids. In DNA form, the CDR3 reads TGCAGTGCTAGAGGGAGCGGGTTACATTCACCCCTCCACTTT. It is translated as CSARGSGLHSPLHF.

CDR3 coding DNA: TGTGCCAGCAGCCAAGGAGACAGCCGCGAGCAGTACTTC. Protein: CASSQGDSREQYF. The rearrangement links TRBV3-1 to TRBJ2-7; D perhaps matches TRBD1 (5 bases). Germline CDR1 is LGHDT and CDR2 is YNNKEL (reference sequence). CDR3 length: 13 residues. The V end lost 1 base, the J end lost 6 bases, and 10 bases lay between the germline ends.

This clonotype has a handful of counts. The chain carries TRBV20-1 and TRBJ2-5, with unresolved D. The CDR3 totals 14 residues. The V end was cut by 3 bases, the J end by 5 bases, with 16 bases between. CDR1 and CDR2 (germline): DFQATT, SNEGSKA (reference sequence). CDR3 bases: TGCAGTGCTAGTCGAGTCATTTTAGGGGAGACCCAGTACTTC. Its translation is CSASRVILGETQYF.

This clonotype was picked up a small number of times. This chain links TRBV7-6 with TRBJ1-5; perhaps TRBD1 as D (6 bases). V shed 0 bases and J shed 2 bases, with 20 bases lying between them. This CDR3 comprises 19 residues. From germline, CDR1 is SGHVS and CDR2 FNYEAQ. CDR3 sequence: CASSLAPLGGRGGNQPQHF. CDR3 bases: TGTGCCAGCAGCTTAGCGCCTTTGGGGGGCAGGGGTGGCAATCAGCCCCAGCATTTT.

Note on this clonotype: A single base separates this from a much larger clone, so it may be a read error. The chain links TRBV12-3 or TRBV12-4 to TRBJ2-7; 7 positions match TRBD2. Trimming removed 0 bases from V and 5 bases from J; junction bases left unmatched: 7. This CDR3 contains 15 residues. The CDR3, as DNA: TGTGCCAGCAGTTTAGCGGGAGGGTCAGGGAACGAGCAGTACTTC. This translates into CASSLAGGSGNEQYF.

In regard to this clonotype: This clone may be a read error of a much larger clone one base away. The J gene is TRBJ2-5, the V gene TRBV4-1; D is unclear. This CDR3 contains 15 residues. V gave up 0 bases and J gave up 10 bases, with 18 bases separating them. CDR1 and CDR2 from the germline V gene are MGHRA and YSYEKL. The CDR3 spells CASSQDWLRRKGQYF. The CDR3 DNA follows: TGCGCCAGCAGCCAAGATTGGCTTAGAAGGAAGGGCCAGTACTTC.

The rearrangement links TRBV20-1 to TRBJ1-5; 10 bases are a match to TRBD1. Germline V gene sequence: CDR1 DFQATT, CDR2 SNEGSKA (reference sequence). The length of the CDR3 is 14 residues. V lost 4 bases and J lost 3; bases outside the gene matches: 3. CDR3 amino acids: CSAKTGGYNQPQHF. CDR3 nucleotides: TGCAGTGCTAAGACAGGGGGCTACAATCAGCCCCAGCATTTT.

This clonotype was counted many times. The chain employs TRBV7-2 and TRBJ2-7; D is uncertain. V gave up 4 bases and J gave up 2 bases, with 12 bases separating them. The length of the CDR3 is 14 residues. The germline V gene has CDR1 SGHTA and CDR2 FQGNSA. The CDR3 DNA reads TGTGCCAGCAGCTCTAGGATGAGGACCTACGAGCAGTACTTC. Protein product: CASSSRMRTYEQYF.

The V gene is TRBV20-1, the J gene TRBJ1-2; 9 bases match TRBD1. The CDR3 is 12 residues long. CDR1 is DFQATT, CDR2 SNEGSKA, per germline (reference sequence). Trimming removed 6 bases from V and 6 bases from J; junction bases left unmatched: 5. The CDR3 DNA sequence: TGCAGTGCACGACAGGGGGAGAATGGCTACACCTTC. Its translation is CSARQGENGYTF.

The chain joins TRBV12-3 or TRBV12-4 to TRBJ2-5, with 12 bases that match TRBD2. Unmatched junction bases numbered 5, after V lost 6 bases and J lost 3 bases. This CDR3 has 15 amino acids. The CDR3 here is CASSRRLAGEETQYF. In DNA, the CDR3 is TGTGCCAGCAGCCGTCGACTAGCGGGAGAAGAGACCCAGTACTTC.

The rearrangement links TRBV11-2 to TRBJ2-5; 13 bases agree with TRBD2. Per germline, CDR1 SGHAT and CDR2 FQNNGV. The CDR3 has 20 amino acids. V trimming: 4 bases; J trimming: 5 bases; junction bases outside the gene matches: 19. This CDR3 is CASSSPRRVTSGRARETQYF. DNA of the CDR3: TGTGCCAGCAGCTCCCCCCGGAGAGTCACTAGCGGGAGGGCCCGTGAGACCCAGTACTTC.

This clonotype was observed many times. The chain employs TRBV5-4 and TRBJ2-6; 7 nucleotides agree with TRBD2. The germline V gene has CDR1 SGHNT and CDR2 YYREEE (reference sequence). This CDR3 spans 16 amino acids. Trimming removed 0 bases from V and 2 bases from J; junction bases left unmatched: 2. Written as DNA, the CDR3 is TGTGCCAGCAGCTTGGTGGGGGGGGCTGGGGCCAACGTCCTGACTTTC. Translated, it gives CASSLVGGAGANVLTF.

This rearrangement joins TRBV19 to TRBJ1-5; 8 bases agree with TRBD1. Per germline, CDR1 LNHDA and CDR2 SQIVND (reference sequence). V lost 4 bases and J lost 7; bases outside the gene matches: 6. This CDR3 has 14 amino acids. The DNA of the CDR3 is TGTGCCAGTAGTACCCGACAGGGGACACAGCCCCAGCATTTT. Translation: CASSTRQGTQPQHF.

This clonotype showed up just a few times. The chain is built from TRBV29-1 and TRBJ2-2; D gene uncertain. Germline values: CDR1 SQVTM, CDR2 ANQGSEA. The CDR3 runs 16 residues. V lost 0 bases to trimming and J lost 6 bases, with 17 bases between them. CDR3: CSVEEKGNELAGELFF. For the CDR3, the DNA is TGCAGCGTTGAAGAGAAAGGAAACGAGCTAGCCGGGGAGCTGTTTTTT.